This T cell receptor beta chain was obtained from a study of long-term antiretroviral therapy in people with HIV. Findings and caveats of the study: CDR3 lengths in HIV samples spanned a narrower range than controls.

Concerning this clone itself: What it binds is unknown.

The CDR3 contains 14 residues. After removal of 5 bases from V and 7 bases from J, the junction contained 3 bases not matched to a gene. Germline CDR1 and CDR2: SGHTA and FQGTGA. Survey-level resolution applied to immunoSEQ assay v3.0. Only in-frame clones appear in the TCRdb table, and some are missing; sequencing was by immunoSEQ multiplex PCR. Of 25,000 to 30,000 clones listed, roughly 93% were seen once; the top ten hold less than 3%. The TCR comes from a man aged 50 to 59 with HIV. The rearrangement links TRBV7-3 to TRBJ2-1; 12 bases line up with TRBD2. The specimen comprised unsorted PBMCs, sampled just over 7.2 years after starting antiretroviral therapy. This CDR3 reads CASSTGTSGNEQFF. CDR3 nucleotides: TGTGCCAGCAGCACCGGGACTAGCGGGAATGAGCAGTTCTTC.